The 31 T cell receptor beta chains reported below all come from one sample, sequenced in a study of shared clonotypes between healthy human individuals. TCRdb keeps only in-frame clones here, not all; method: immunoSEQ multiplex PCR. Of approximately 2.1 million clones in the sample, 80% to 95% were seen once. Sequencing was performed on naive CD4+ T cells from PBMCs. Noted subset: CD45RA+ positively selected. The receptors originated from a man aged 18-30 years in good health. Some clones in this sample may be carry-over from other donors' samples.

This rearrangement joins TRBV5-1 to TRBJ2-6; D possibly uses TRBD1 or TRBD2 (5 bases each). V gave up 4 bases and J gave up 2 bases, with 13 bases separating them. The length of the CDR3 is 16 residues. Germline V lookup: CDR1 SGHRS, CDR2 YFSETQ. The CDR3 DNA sequence: TGCGCCAGCAGCCCACCGACAGCGGCTGGGGCCAACGTCCTGACTTTC. It is translated as CASSPPTAAGANVLTF.

The table lists this clone with a count of one. The same CDR3 also results from other DNA sequences found in this sample. In nucleotides, the CDR3 is TGTGCCAGCAGCTTAGGACAGGGAAGCACAGATACGCAGTATTTT. It is translated as CASSLGQGSTDTQYF. The V and J genes are TRBV7-9 and TRBJ2-3, with 7 bases lining up with TRBD1. This CDR3 is 15 amino acids long. With 1 base clipped from V and 0 bases from J, the junction kept 1 base outside the gene matches. Germline values: CDR1 SEHNR, CDR2 FQNEAQ (reference sequence). The full variable domain, its missing parts supplied by reference TRBV7-9 and TRBJ2-3, is DTGVSQNPRHKITKRGQNVTFRCDPISEHNRLYWYRQTLGQGPEFLTYFQNEAQLEKSRLLSDRFSAERPKGSFSTLEIQRTEQGDSAMYLCASSLGQGSTDTQYFGPGTRLTVL.

In this sample, this clone turned up once. J is TRBJ1-2 and V is TRBV5-5, with 7 positions matching TRBD1. Germline loops: CDR1 SGHKS, CDR2 YYEKEE (reference sequence). With V trimmed by 0 bases and J by 4 bases, 6 bases remained unmatched. The CDR3 is 15 amino acids. CDR3: CASSLVEGASYGYTF. Written as DNA, the CDR3 is TGTGCCAGCAGCTTGGTGGAGGGGGCGAGCTATGGCTACACCTTC.

The chain recombines TRBV29-1 with TRBJ2-2; 9 bases align to TRBD1. Germline lookup yields CDR1 SQVTM and CDR2 ANQGSEA. J was trimmed by 0 bases and V by 5 bases; bases with no gene match: 4. This CDR3 is built from 15 residues. The CDR3 nucleotides read TGCAGCGTTCCAGACAGGGGGACGAACACCGGGGAGCTGTTTTTT. The encoded protein is CSVPDRGTNTGELFF.

The chain couples TRBV6-6 to TRBJ2-1, with 7 bases matching TRBD2. Germline V CDR1 and CDR2: MNHNY, SVGAGI (reference sequence). CDR3 size: 14 residues. V lost 2 bases to trimming and J lost 5 bases; unmatched junction nucleotides: 3. For the CDR3, the DNA is TGTGCCAGCAGTTACGAGCTAGCGGACAATGAGCAGTTCTTC. It is translated as CASSYELADNEQFF.

A single count supports this clone. The J gene is TRBJ2-1, the V gene TRBV5-4, with a tentative D call TRBD1 (6 bases). CDR1 and CDR2 from the germline V gene are SGHNT and YYREEE (reference sequence). There are 16 residues in the CDR3. V was pared by 4 bases and J by 3 bases, with 17 bases between. CDR3 DNA sequence: TGTGCCAGCAGCCCAGGGGCTACGGCTCTCTACAATGAGCAGTTCTTC. Its translation: CASSPGATALYNEQFF.

On this clone itself: The sample has other DNA sequences that encode this CDR3 too. This sequence joins TRBV5-1 and TRBJ1-3; possibly TRBD1 for D (5 bases). This CDR3 has 15 residues. From germline, CDR1 is SGHRS and CDR2 YFSETQ. V shed 0 bases and J shed 0 bases, with 7 bases lying between them. The CDR3 DNA reads TGCGCCAGCAGCTTGGGACAGAGCTCTGGAAACACCATATATTTT. Amino acid sequence: CASSLGQSSGNTIYF.

The rearrangement joins TRBV28 to TRBJ2-1; D is unresolved. This CDR3 spans 15 amino acids. Looked up from germline, CDR1 is MDHEN and CDR2 is SYDVKM. Trimming stripped 1 base from V and 5 bases from J, with 12 bases between. The CDR3, as DNA: TGTGCCAGCAGTTTATCTCGGACCTATAACAATGAGCAGTTCTTC. It is translated as CASSLSRTYNNEQFF.

The rearrangement joins TRBV18 to TRBJ2-2; possible D gene TRBD2, 6 bases. Germline-derived CDR1 and CDR2 are KGHSH and LQKENI. Deletions cut 1 base from V and 1 base from J, with 7 bases between. The CDR3 has 15 amino acids. The CDR3 DNA sequence: TGTGCCAGCTCACCACGGGGACTGAACACCGGGGAGCTGTTTTTT. Translation gives CASSPRGLNTGELFF.

For the CDR3, the DNA is TGTGCCAGCAGCACAGGCGCAGGGGCCCAAGAGACCCAGTACTTC. Translating gives CASSTGAGAQETQYF. The chain employs TRBV5-4 and TRBJ2-5, with D possibly TRBD1 on 6 matching bases. The length of the CDR3 is 15 residues. Germline CDR1 is SGHNT and CDR2 is YYREEE (reference sequence). With 4 bases removed from V and 1 base from J, the gap between germline ends came to 14 bases.

This sequence joins TRBV5-8 and TRBJ1-5, with TRBD1 as a possible D gene (5 bases). CDR1 is SGHTS, CDR2 YDEGEE, per germline. V was clipped by 4 bases and J by 0 bases, with 11 bases between them. The CDR3 loop spans 15 amino acids. CDR3 bases: TGTGCCAGCAGCCCAGGGAGATTTAGCAATCAGCCCCAGCATTTT. It codes for CASSPGRFSNQPQHF.

The gene calls are TRBV6-6 and TRBJ2-2; D tentatively fits TRBD1 or TRBD2 (6 bases each). The V gene's germline CDR1 is MNHNY and CDR2 SVGAGI (reference sequence). The CDR3 spans 15 residues. Trimming removed 0 bases from V and 6 bases from J, with 11 bases in between. CDR3 in DNA: TGTGCCAGCAGTTACTCGAGGGGGGTCCCCGGGGAGCTGTTTTTT. Translating it yields CASSYSRGVPGELFF.

The chain combines TRBV12-5 with TRBJ2-7; 9 bases line up with TRBD1. The CDR3 runs 16 residues. From germline, CDR1 is LGHNT and CDR2 FRNRAP. V lost 2 bases to trimming and J lost 3 bases; unmatched junction nucleotides: 8. CDR3 loop: CASGLSIGTGYYEQYF. The CDR3 nucleotides are TGTGCTAGTGGTTTGTCTATCGGGACAGGGTACTACGAGCAGTACTTC.

The gene calls are TRBV2 and TRBJ2-5, with D possibly being TRBD1 (6 bases). The V gene lost 8 bases and the J gene lost 4 bases, with 11 bases spanning the gap. The CDR3 extends over 12 amino acids. CDR1 is SNHLY, CDR2 FYNNEI, per germline. The CDR3 protein is CASHRAGETQYF. The DNA for the CDR3 is TGTGCCAGCCACAGGGCTGGAGAGACCCAGTACTTC.

This chain connects TRBV7-2 to TRBJ1-1; 10 bases agree with TRBD1. Germline loops: CDR1 SGHTA, CDR2 FQGNSA. V gave up 2 bases and J gave up 11 bases; unmatched junction bases: 11. This CDR3 has 15 residues. The CDR3 DNA sequence: TGTGCCAGCAGCTTACTACCGGGACAGGGGTTGTCGGCTTTCTTT. Translated: CASSLLPGQGLSAFF.

A few counts support this clone. V is TRBV2 and J is TRBJ1-1; the D is unclear. Germline values: CDR1 SNHLY, CDR2 FYNNEI. V dropped 1 base and J dropped 4 bases, with 4 bases sitting between them. The CDR3 covers 12 residues. CDR3: CASSEERTEAFF. The CDR3 coding sequence is TGTGCCAGCAGTGAAGAGCGCACTGAAGCTTTCTTT. Full variable domain (rest looked up from reference TRBV2 and TRBJ1-1): EPEVTQTPSHQVTQMGQEVILRCVPISNHLYFYWYRQILGQKVEFLVSFYNNEISEKSEIFDDQFSVERPDGSNFTLKIRSTKLEDSAMYFCASSEERTEAFFGQGTRLTVV.

The chain employs TRBV5-7 and TRBJ2-1, with 13 bases that match TRBD2. TRBV5-7 is filed as an ORF, its function uncertain. This CDR3 comprises 18 residues. With V trimmed by 4 bases and J by 0 bases, 7 bases remained unmatched. CDR3 sequence reads: CASSPTGTSGTSYNEQFF. The CDR3 DNA reads as TGTGCCAGCAGCCCCACCGGGACTAGCGGGACCTCCTACAATGAGCAGTTCTTC.

This chain joins TRBV7-2 and TRBJ2-1; D might be TRBD2 (5 bases). The germline V gene has CDR1 SGHTA and CDR2 FQGNSA. The V gene lost 5 bases and the J gene lost 3 bases, with 11 bases spanning the gap. The CDR3 has 14 residues. The CDR3 DNA is TGTGCCAGCAGCGCCACTAGAGACTACAATGAGCAGTTCTTC. Translated: CASSATRDYNEQFF.

On this clone: At the DNA level, this CDR3 is encoded by other sequences in the same sample as well. The chain joins TRBV5-1 to TRBJ2-1; a possible D gene is TRBD2 (6 bases). From germline, CDR1 is SGHRS and CDR2 YFSETQ. V was shortened by 4 bases and J by 4 bases, with 12 bases between the two germline ends. The CDR3 spans 14 residues. CDR3 residues: CASSPSGGYNEQFF. The CDR3 DNA sequence: TGCGCCAGCAGCCCGTCTGGGGGGTACAATGAGCAGTTCTTC.

This sequence joins TRBV5-1 and TRBJ2-1, with TRBD2 matching 8 bases. The V gene's germline CDR1 is SGHRS and CDR2 YFSETQ. CDR3 length: 16 residues. With V trimmed by 0 bases and J by 6 bases, 8 bases remained unmatched. The chain's CDR3 is CASSLVAAGGLNEQFF. Written as DNA, the CDR3 is TGCGCCAGCAGCTTGGTCGCCGCGGGAGGTCTCAATGAGCAGTTCTTC. Supplemented by reference TRBV5-1 and TRBJ2-1, the full variable domain reads KAGVTQTPRYLIKTRGQQVTLSCSPISGHRSVSWYQQTPGQGLQFLFEYFSETQRNKGNFPGRFSGRQFSNSRSEMNVSTLELGDSALYLCASSLVAAGGLNEQFFGPGTRLTVL.

The chain has TRBV28 and TRBJ1-2; tentative D call: TRBD1 (5 bases). The length of the CDR3 is 14 residues. CDR1 is MDHEN and CDR2 is SYDVKM in the germline V gene. Between the trimmed V and J ends, which lost 7 bases and 8 bases, there was a span of 20 bases. As DNA, the CDR3 is TGTGCCAGCACCCAAGGGGAGGGGACGCTAGGCTACACCTTC. It yields the protein CASTQGEGTLGYTF.

About this clone itself: Other DNA sequences in the same sample also yield this CDR3. V gene TRBV28 combines with J gene TRBJ1-2, with a weak D call TRBD1 (5 bases). V shed 6 bases and J shed 3 bases, with 8 bases lying between them. Germline V lookup: CDR1 MDHEN, CDR2 SYDVKM. The CDR3 contains 12 residues. This CDR3 is CASRGTDYGYTF. As DNA, the CDR3 is TGTGCCAGCAGGGGGACTGACTATGGCTACACCTTC.

V is TRBV28 and J is TRBJ2-7, with D possibly TRBD1 on 7 matching bases. V was shortened by 2 bases and J by 4 bases, with 27 bases between the two germline ends. Germline V gives CDR1 MDHEN, CDR2 SYDVKM. The CDR3 is 19 residues long. CDR3: CASSLKYYTKGGTAYEQYF. The CDR3 DNA follows: TGTGCCAGCAGTTTAAAGTATTACACTAAAGGCGGGACAGCGTACGAGCAGTACTTC.

The rearrangement joins TRBV19 to TRBJ1-2; D is unresolved. CDR3 length: 11 amino acids. Germline assignment: CDR1 LNHDA and CDR2 SQIVND (reference sequence). V was trimmed by 5 bases and J by 3 bases, leaving 4 bases between them. CDR3 sequence: CASSVHYGYTF. The DNA of the CDR3 is TGTGCCAGTAGTGTTCACTATGGCTACACCTTC. Based on the CDR3 plus reference TRBV19 and TRBJ1-2, the full variable domain is DGGITQSPKYLFRKEGQNVTLSCEQNLNHDAMYWYRQDPGQGLRLIYYSQIVNDFQKGDIAEGYSVSREKKESFPLTVTSAQKNPTAFYLCASSVHYGYTFGSGTRLTVV.

The chain recombines TRBV30 with TRBJ2-7, with D possibly matching TRBD1 (5 bases). Trimming pared 2 bases from V and 3 bases from J, leaving 11 bases between. CDR3 length: 13 residues. CDR1 is GTSNPN, CDR2 SVGIG, per germline (reference sequence). CDR3 sequence: CAWSLDTNYEQYF. DNA of the CDR3: TGTGCCTGGAGTCTGGACACCAACTACGAGCAGTACTTC.

For this clone: One end of the junction varies from germline; a read error may be responsible. CDR3 in DNA: TGTGCCAGCGGTTTTAGGACCCTGGGCGAGCAGTACTTC. It encodes CASGFRTLGEQYF. The chain links TRBV27 to TRBJ2-7; D uncertain. Germline V gene lookup returns CDR1 MNHEY and CDR2 SMNVEV (reference sequence). The CDR3 contains 13 residues.

This chain links TRBV28 with TRBJ2-3; D is unclear. Trimming pared 5 bases from V and 1 base from J, leaving 7 bases between. The CDR3 extends over 13 amino acids. Germline V lookup: CDR1 MDHEN, CDR2 SYDVKM. The CDR3 here is CASSAAGTDTQYF. The CDR3 nucleotides read TGTGCCAGCAGTGCGGCAGGCACAGATACGCAGTATTTT.

To note about this clone: Other DNA sequences of this sample code for an identical CDR3. The genes are TRBV6-5 and TRBJ1-2, with D possibly TRBD1 on 6 matching bases. V was clipped by 5 bases and J by 6 bases, with 10 bases between them. Per the germline V gene, CDR1 is MNHEY and CDR2 is SVGAGI. The CDR3 contains 12 residues. The CDR3 loop reads CASSHRTDGYTF. The CDR3 DNA reads as TGTGCCAGCAGTCACCGGACAGATGGCTACACCTTC.

The rearrangement joins TRBV4-2 to TRBJ2-4; D call uncertain. The length of the CDR3 is 17 residues. Germline V gene lookup returns CDR1 LGHNA and CDR2 YNFKEQ. Trimming removed 3 bases at V and 0 bases at J, with 15 bases between. The CDR3 is CASSQGSGSLAKNIQYF. For the CDR3, the DNA is TGTGCCAGCAGCCAGGGGTCAGGTTCGCTAGCCAAAAACATTCAGTACTTC.

The genes are TRBV6-1 and TRBJ1-6; maybe TRBD1 (5 bases). In germline, CDR1 is MNHNS, CDR2 SASEGT. The V end was cut by 2 bases, the J end by 6 bases, with 8 bases between. The CDR3 has 14 amino acids. The CDR3 protein is CASSEIGGNSPLHF. The CDR3 region has the DNA TGTGCCAGCAGTGAAATTGGGGGTAATTCACCCCTCCACTTT.

A single count supports this clone. The CDR3 DNA sequence: TGTGCCAGCAGTTACACAGGAGCCCCTACTAACTATGGCTACACCTTC. It is translated as CASSYTGAPTNYGYTF. The chain joins TRBV6-5 to TRBJ1-2, with a possible D match to TRBD1 (5 bases). Per germline, CDR1 MNHEY and CDR2 SVGAGI. V lost 2 bases to trimming and J lost 0 bases, with 13 bases between them. The CDR3 extends over 16 amino acids.